This paragraph reports one T cell receptor (beta chain). The data belong to a study of T cell responses to AZD1222 COVID-19 vaccine. Per the germline V gene, CDR1 is ENHRY and CDR2 is SYGVKD. The CDR3 runs 15 residues. With V trimmed by 3 bases and J by 6 bases, 6 bases remained unmatched. Clones were sequenced by immunoSEQ multiplex PCR, and TCRdb holds only the in-frame ones, with some missing. The profile shows more than 95,000 clones, around 88% of them singletons. This TCR derives from an adult in good health. The chain employs TRBV10-3 and TRBJ2-1; 9 nucleotides line up with TRBD1. The input for sequencing was peripheral blood, taken on day 0 of AZD1222 vaccination. The CDR3 loop is CAISDVQGAGNEQFF. The CDR3 DNA sequence: TGTGCCATCAGTGATGTACAGGGGGCAGGCAATGAGCAGTTCTTC.